This T cell receptor beta chain was sequenced in a study of PD-L1 blockade in urothelial cancer. About the study: Patients' atezolizumab regimen, 1,200 mg intravenously every 3 weeks, began in the mid-2010s. Overall study results and limits: Tumor-associated clones in the blood of durable-benefit patients grew more at 3 weeks.

The V end lost 3 bases, the J end lost 8 bases, and 13 bases lay between the germline ends. The CDR3 spans 14 residues. Germline loops: CDR1 SGHAT, CDR2 FQNNGV. In regard to this clone: Its specificity is not known.

Synthetic TCR analog templates were spiked into all PCRs individually. TCRdb's table, derived via immunoSEQ multiplex PCR, lists solely in-frame clones and lacks some. The repertoire holds about 50,000 clones, with approximately 78% as singletons. Time point specified: peripheral blood 6 weeks after treatment start. This receptor was taken from a man between 65 and 85 years old with urothelial cancer. Sequences were derived from PBMCs, sampled around atezolizumab (anti-PD-L1) treatment. The chain couples TRBV11-2 to TRBJ1-4, with D possibly being TRBD1 (6 bases). The CDR3 bases are TGTGCCAGCAGCTTGGGCCTCCAGGGGGAAAAACTGTTTTTT. Amino acid sequence: CASSLGLQGEKLFF.